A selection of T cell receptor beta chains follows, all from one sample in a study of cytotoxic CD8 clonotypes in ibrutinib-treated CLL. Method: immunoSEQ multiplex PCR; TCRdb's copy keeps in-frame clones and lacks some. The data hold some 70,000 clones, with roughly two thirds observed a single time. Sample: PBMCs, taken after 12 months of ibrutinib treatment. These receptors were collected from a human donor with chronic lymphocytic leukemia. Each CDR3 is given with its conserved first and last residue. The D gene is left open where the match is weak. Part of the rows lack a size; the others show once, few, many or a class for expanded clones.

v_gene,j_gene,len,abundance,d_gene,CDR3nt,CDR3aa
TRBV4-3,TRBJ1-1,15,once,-,TGCGCCAGCAGCCAAGAAACAGGGTTCGGCACTGAAGCTTTCTTT,CASSQETGFGTEAFF
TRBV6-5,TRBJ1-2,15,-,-,TGTGCCAGCAGTGGGCTGCGGTTGGGGGCCTATGGCTACACCTTC,CASSGLRLGAYGYTF
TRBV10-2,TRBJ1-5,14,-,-,TGCGCCAGCAGTGAAGCGGGGGGCAATCAGCCCCAGCATTTT,CASSEAGGNQPQHF
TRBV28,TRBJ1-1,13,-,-,TGTGCCAGCAATATGGACGGTAACACTGAAGCTTTCTTT,CASNMDGNTEAFF
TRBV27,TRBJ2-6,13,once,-,TGTGCCAGCAGTTTATTTGGGGCCAACGTCCTGACTTTC,CASSLFGANVLTF
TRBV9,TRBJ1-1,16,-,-,TGTGCCAGCAGCACCGCTTTCCAGGGAGCGAACACTGAAGCTTTCTTT,CASSTAFQGANTEAFF
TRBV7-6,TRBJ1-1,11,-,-,TGTGCCAGCAGCCCCCAGACTGAAGCTTTCTTT,CASSPQTEAFF
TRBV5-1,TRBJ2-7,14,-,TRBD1,TGCGCCAGCAGCTTGGTGGGACAGATCTACGAGCAGTACTTC,CASSLVGQIYEQYF
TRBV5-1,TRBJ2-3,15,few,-,TGCGCCAGCAGCTCGGACAGAGCGGAGTGGGATACGCAGTATTTT,CASSSDRAEWDTQYF
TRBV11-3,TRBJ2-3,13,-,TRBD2,TGTGCCAGCAGCCTGGCGGGGGGGCCTACGCAGTATTTT,CASSLAGGPTQYF
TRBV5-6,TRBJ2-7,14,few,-,TGTGCCAGCAGCTTAGGCAGTGTGTTATACGAGCAGTACTTC,CASSLGSVLYEQYF
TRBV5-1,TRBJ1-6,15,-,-,TGCGCCAGCAGCAACAGGGAGACCTATAATTCACCCCTCCACTTT,CASSNRETYNSPLHF
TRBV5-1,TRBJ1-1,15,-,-,TGCGCCAGCAGATTGTACTTCGGAGAGAACACTGAAGCTTTCTTT,CASRLYFGENTEAFF
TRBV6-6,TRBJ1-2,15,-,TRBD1,TGTGCCAGCAGTTCCGACAGGGGGCGCCGATATGGCTACACCTTC,CASSSDRGRRYGYTF
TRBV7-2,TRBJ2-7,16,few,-,TGTGCCAGCAGCTTAGCAGGGGGGTCCCCTCCCTACGAGCAGTACTTC,CASSLAGGSPPYEQYF
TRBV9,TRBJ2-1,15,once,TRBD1,TGTGCCAGCAGCCCAGGGGGCTCAGGGATCGGTGAGCAGTTCTTC,CASSPGGSGIGEQFF
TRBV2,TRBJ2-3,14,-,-,TGTGCCAGCAGTGAAGAGTTTGGGGGAGATACGCAGTATTTT,CASSEEFGGDTQYF
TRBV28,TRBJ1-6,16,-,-,TGTGCCAGCAGTTTCACATACACCGGTACGAATTCACCCCTCCACTTT,CASSFTYTGTNSPLHF
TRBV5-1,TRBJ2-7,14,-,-,TGCGCCAGCAGCCATGGAGGGGGAAGTTACGAGCAGTACTTC,CASSHGGGSYEQYF
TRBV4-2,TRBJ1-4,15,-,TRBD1,TGTGCCAGCAAGCACCTCGGGACAGGGGATGAAAAACTGTTTTTT,CASKHLGTGDEKLFF
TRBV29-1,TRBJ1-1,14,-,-,TGCAGCGTTGAGGGTCGGACCCGAGGGGCTGAAGCTTTCTTT,CSVEGRTRGAEAFF
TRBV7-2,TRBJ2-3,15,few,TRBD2,TGTGCCAGCAGCTATCCCGGGACTAGCGGGGATACGCAGTATTTT,CASSYPGTSGDTQYF
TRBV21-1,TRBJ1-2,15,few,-,TGTGCCAGCAGCAAAGCGAGGGAAGCTAACTATGGCTACACCTTC,CASSKAREANYGYTF
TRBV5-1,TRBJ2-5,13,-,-,TGCGCCAGCAGCTTGGCCGGGGTTTCGGCCCAGTACTTC,CASSLAGVSAQYF
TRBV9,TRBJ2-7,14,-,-,TGTGCCAGCAGCGTAGGAGACAGACCCTACGAGCAGTACTTC,CASSVGDRPYEQYF
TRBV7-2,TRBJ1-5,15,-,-,TGTGCCAGCAGCTTAGGGGATGCGAGCAATCAGCCCCAGCATTTT,CASSLGDASNQPQHF
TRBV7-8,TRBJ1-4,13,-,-,TGTGCCAGCAGTCAGACAGATGGTGAAAAACTGTTTTTT,CASSQTDGEKLFF
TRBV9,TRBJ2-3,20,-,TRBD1,TGTGCCAGCAGCGTACACGTCGACAGGGGAAAGTTAAGCGGCACAGATACGCAGTATTTT,CASSVHVDRGKLSGTDTQYF
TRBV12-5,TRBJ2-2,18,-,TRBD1,TGTGCTAGTGGTTTCTTTCAGGCGGGACAGGGGGCGCCTGGGGAGCTGTTTTTT,CASGFFQAGQGAPGELFF
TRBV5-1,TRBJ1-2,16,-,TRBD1,TGCGCCAGCAGCTTGACCATGACAGGGGGCGTTGATGGCTACACCTTC,CASSLTMTGGVDGYTF
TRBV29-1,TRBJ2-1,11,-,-,TGCAGCGTTGACAGGGGAAGTGAGCAGTTCTTC,CSVDRGSEQFF
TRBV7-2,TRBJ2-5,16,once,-,TGTGCCAGCAGCTTAGGCAGAGCCACTCCTGGCGAGACCCAGTACTTC,CASSLGRATPGETQYF
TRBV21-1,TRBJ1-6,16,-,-,TGTGCCAGCAGCCGCAGAGACTTGAACTATAATTCACCCCTCCACTTT,CASSRRDLNYNSPLHF
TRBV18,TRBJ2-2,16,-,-,TGTGCCAGCTCACCATCGTCAAACCGGGGTGTCGGGGAGCTGTTTTTT,CASSPSSNRGVGELFF
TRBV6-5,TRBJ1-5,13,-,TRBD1,TGTGCCAGTCGGACAGGGGCGGATCAGCCCCAGCATTTT,CASRTGADQPQHF
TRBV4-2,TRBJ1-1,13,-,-,TGTGCCAGCAGCCAAGGCCCGGACGGTGAAGCTTTCTTT,CASSQGPDGEAFF
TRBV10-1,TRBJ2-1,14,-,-,TGCGCCAGCAGTGACGGGGGGCCTTACAATGAGCAGTTCTTC,CASSDGGPYNEQFF
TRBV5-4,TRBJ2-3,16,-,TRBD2,TGTGCCAGCAGCTTAGGACTAGCGGGGGTGACAGATACGCAGTATTTT,CASSLGLAGVTDTQYF
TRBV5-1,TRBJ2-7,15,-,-,TGCGCCAGCAGCGCCCAGGGACCGTTCTCCTACGAGCAGTACTTC,CASSAQGPFSYEQYF
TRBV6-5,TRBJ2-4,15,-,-,TGTGCCAGCAGTTCCGACTCCCCATCCAAAAACATTCAGTACTTC,CASSSDSPSKNIQYF
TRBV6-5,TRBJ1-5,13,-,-,TGTGCCAGCAGTTACTCCTTCGGCCAGCCCCAGCATTTT,CASSYSFGQPQHF
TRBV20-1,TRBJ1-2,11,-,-,TGCAGTGCGACCCCTACAGGACGCTACACCTTC,CSATPTGRYTF
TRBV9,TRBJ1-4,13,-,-,TGTGCCAGCAGCCCGGAGACTGAGGAAAAACTGTTTTTT,CASSPETEEKLFF
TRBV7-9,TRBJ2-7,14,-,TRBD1,TGTGCCAGCAGCTGGGGACAGGGTGCCTACGAGCAGTACTTC,CASSWGQGAYEQYF
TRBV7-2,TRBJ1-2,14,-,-,TGTGCCAGCAGCTTAGCGGGGCAGTTCTATGGCTACACCTTC,CASSLAGQFYGYTF
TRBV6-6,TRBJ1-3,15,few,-,TGTGCCAGCAGCTTCCCGGGCAATACGGGAAACACCATATATTTT,CASSFPGNTGNTIYF
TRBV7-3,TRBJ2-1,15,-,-,TGTGCCAGCAGCCCCAGCCCGAGCTCCTACAATGAGCAGTTCTTC,CASSPSPSSYNEQFF
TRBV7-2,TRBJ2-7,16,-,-,TGTGCCAGCAGCTTAGCCCTGGGAGCCCAAGGCTACGAGCAGTACTTC,CASSLALGAQGYEQYF
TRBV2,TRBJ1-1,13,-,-,TGTGCCAGCATTAGGGAACTGGGCACTGAAGCTTTCTTT,CASIRELGTEAFF
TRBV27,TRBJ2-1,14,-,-,TGTGCCAGCAGTTTAGGTCAGGCTCACAATGAGCAGTTCTTC,CASSLGQAHNEQFF
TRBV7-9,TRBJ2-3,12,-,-,TGTGCCAGCAGCCTCGACTGGAATACGCAGTATTTT,CASSLDWNTQYF
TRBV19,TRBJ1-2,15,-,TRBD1,TGTGCCAGTAGTATAGCTGGACAGGCCTTTTATGGCTACACCTTC,CASSIAGQAFYGYTF
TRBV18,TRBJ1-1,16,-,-,TGTGCCAGCTCACCGCAATTAGGCCGGATGAACACTGAAGCTTTCTTT,CASSPQLGRMNTEAFF
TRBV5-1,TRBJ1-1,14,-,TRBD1,TGCGCCAGCAGCCCAGGGGGCAAGGTCACTGAAGCTTTCTTT,CASSPGGKVTEAFF
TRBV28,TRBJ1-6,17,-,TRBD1,TGTGCCAGCAGTTTCTTGGACAGGGGGCTGAGGAATTCACCCCTCCACTTT,CASSFLDRGLRNSPLHF
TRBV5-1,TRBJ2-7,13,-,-,TGCGCCAGCAGCTTGGAAGGGGTTTGGGAGCAGTACTTC,CASSLEGVWEQYF
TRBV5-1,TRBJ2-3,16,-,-,TGCGCCAGCAGCTCCCCCGGGACCGTCGACACAGATACGCAGTATTTT,CASSSPGTVDTDTQYF
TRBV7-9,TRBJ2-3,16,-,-,TGTGCCAGCAGCCTAGACTTCCTGGTGAGCACAGATACGCAGTATTTT,CASSLDFLVSTDTQYF
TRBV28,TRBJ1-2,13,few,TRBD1,TGTGCCAGCGACGGGACAGGGGGCTATGGCTACACCTTC,CASDGTGGYGYTF
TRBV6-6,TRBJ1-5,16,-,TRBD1,TGTGCCAGCAGTTACTTCGGGACAGGGAGGAATCAGCCCCAGCATTTT,CASSYFGTGRNQPQHF